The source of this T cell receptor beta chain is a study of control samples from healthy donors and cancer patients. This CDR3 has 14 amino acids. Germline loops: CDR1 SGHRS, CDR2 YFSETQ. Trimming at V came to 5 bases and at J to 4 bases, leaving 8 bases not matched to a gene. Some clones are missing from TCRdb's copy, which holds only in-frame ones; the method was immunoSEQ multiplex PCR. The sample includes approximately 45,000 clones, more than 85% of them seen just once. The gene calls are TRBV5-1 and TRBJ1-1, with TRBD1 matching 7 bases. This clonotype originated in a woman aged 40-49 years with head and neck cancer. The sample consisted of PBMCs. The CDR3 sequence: CASSRTGASTEAFF. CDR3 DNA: TGCGCCAGCAGTCGAACAGGGGCAAGCACTGAAGCTTTCTTT.